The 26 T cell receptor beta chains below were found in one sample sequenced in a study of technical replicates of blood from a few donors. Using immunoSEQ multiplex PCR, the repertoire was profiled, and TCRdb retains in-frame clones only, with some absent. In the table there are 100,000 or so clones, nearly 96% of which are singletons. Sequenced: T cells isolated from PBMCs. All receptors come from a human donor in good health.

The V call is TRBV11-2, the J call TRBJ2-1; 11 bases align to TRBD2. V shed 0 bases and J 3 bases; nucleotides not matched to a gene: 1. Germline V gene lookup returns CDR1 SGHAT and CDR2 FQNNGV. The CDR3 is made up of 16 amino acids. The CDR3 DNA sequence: TGTGCCAGCAGCTTAGAGGGGACTAGCGGCTACAATGAGCAGTTCTTC. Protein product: CASSLEGTSGYNEQFF.

The CDR3, as DNA: TGTGCCAGTAGTGCCCTGACAGGGTTGGGCGACGAGCAGTACTTC. It yields the protein CASSALTGLGDEQYF. The J gene is TRBJ2-7, the V gene TRBV19; 7 bases map to TRBD1. With V trimmed by 5 bases and J by 5 bases, 12 bases remained unmatched. This CDR3 has 15 residues. In germline, CDR1 is LNHDA, CDR2 SQIVND (reference sequence).

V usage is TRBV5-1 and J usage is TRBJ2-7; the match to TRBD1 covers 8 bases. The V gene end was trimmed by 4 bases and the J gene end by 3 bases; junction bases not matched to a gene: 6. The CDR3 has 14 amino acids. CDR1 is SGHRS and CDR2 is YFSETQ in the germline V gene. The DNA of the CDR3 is TGCGCCAGCAGCCCGGGACAGGTAGACTACGAGCAGTACTTC. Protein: CASSPGQVDYEQYF. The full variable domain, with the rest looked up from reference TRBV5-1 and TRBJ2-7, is KAGVTQTPRYLIKTRGQQVTLSCSPISGHRSVSWYQQTPGQGLQFLFEYFSETQRNKGNFPGRFSGRQFSNSRSEMNVSTLELGDSALYLCASSPGQVDYEQYFGPGTRLTVT.

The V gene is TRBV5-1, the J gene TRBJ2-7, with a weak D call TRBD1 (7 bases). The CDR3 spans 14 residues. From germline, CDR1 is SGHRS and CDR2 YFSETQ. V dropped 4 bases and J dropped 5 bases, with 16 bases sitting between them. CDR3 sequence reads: CASSPAGQTNEQYF. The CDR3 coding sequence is TGCGCCAGCAGCCCGGCGGGACAGACCAACGAGCAGTACTTC.

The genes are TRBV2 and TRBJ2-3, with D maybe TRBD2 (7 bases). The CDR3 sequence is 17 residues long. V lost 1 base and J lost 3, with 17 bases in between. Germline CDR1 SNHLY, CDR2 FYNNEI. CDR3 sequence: CASSEVLDSGNTDTQYF. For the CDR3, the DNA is TGTGCCAGCAGTGAAGTATTGGACAGCGGGAATACAGATACGCAGTATTTT.

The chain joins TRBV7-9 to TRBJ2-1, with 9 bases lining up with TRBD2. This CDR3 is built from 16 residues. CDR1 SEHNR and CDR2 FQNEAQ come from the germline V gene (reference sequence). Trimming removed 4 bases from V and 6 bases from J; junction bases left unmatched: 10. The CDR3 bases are TGTGCCAGCAGCTCGTTCCTTAGCGGGAGTTTCAATGAGCAGTTCTTC. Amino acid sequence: CASSSFLSGSFNEQFF.

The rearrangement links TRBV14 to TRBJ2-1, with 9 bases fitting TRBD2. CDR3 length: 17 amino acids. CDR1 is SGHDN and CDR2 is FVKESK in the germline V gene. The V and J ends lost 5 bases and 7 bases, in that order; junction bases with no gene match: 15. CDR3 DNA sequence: TGTGCCAGCAGCGATAGTTGGTTAGCGGGAGACGCGAATGAGCAGTTCTTC. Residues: CASSDSWLAGDANEQFF.

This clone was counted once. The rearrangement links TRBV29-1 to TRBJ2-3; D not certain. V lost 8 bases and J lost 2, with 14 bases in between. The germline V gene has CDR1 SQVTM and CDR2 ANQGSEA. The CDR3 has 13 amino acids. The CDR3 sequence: CSIRSGATDTQYF. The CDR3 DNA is TGCAGCATAAGATCCGGAGCCACAGATACGCAGTATTTT.

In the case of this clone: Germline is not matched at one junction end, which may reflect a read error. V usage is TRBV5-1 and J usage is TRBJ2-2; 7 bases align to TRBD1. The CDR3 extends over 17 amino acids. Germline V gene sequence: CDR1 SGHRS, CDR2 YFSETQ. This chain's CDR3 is CASSLDPTGSQTGKLFF. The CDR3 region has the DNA TGCGCCAGCAGCTTGGACCCGACAGGGAGTCAGACCGGGAAGCTGTTTTTT.

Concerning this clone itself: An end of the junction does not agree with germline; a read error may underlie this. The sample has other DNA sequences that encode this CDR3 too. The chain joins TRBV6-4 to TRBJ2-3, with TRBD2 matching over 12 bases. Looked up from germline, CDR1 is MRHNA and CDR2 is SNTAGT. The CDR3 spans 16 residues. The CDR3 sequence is CASSDSSGGGTDTQYF. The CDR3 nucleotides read TGTGCCAGCAGCGACTCTAGCGGGGGGGGAACAGATACGCAGTATTTT.

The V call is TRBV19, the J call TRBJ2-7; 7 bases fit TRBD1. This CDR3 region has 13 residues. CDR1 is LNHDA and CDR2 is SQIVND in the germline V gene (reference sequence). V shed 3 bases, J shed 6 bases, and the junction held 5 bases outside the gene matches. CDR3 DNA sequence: TGTGCCAGTAGTATCGGGCACAGGGGCGAGCAGTACTTC. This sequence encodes CASSIGHRGEQYF.

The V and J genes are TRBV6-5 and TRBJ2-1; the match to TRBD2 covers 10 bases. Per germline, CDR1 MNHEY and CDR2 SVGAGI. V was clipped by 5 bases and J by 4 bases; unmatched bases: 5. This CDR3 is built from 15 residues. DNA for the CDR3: TGTGCCAGCAGTCGTTTAGCGGGAGGTTACAATGAGCAGTTCTTC. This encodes CASSRLAGGYNEQFF.

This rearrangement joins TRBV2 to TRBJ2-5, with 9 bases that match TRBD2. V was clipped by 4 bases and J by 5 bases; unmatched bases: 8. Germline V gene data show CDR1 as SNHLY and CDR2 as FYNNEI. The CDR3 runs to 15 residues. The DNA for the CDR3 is TGTGCCAGCAGTGGCGCGGGAGGGCCTGGGGAGACCCAGTACTTC. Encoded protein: CASSGAGGPGETQYF.

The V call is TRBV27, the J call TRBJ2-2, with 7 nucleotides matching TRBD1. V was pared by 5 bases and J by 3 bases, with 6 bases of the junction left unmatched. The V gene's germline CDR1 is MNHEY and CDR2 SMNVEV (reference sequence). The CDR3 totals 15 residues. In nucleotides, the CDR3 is TGTGCCAGCAGTCGGGACAGACGTCACACCGGGGAGCTGTTTTTT. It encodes CASSRDRRHTGELFF.

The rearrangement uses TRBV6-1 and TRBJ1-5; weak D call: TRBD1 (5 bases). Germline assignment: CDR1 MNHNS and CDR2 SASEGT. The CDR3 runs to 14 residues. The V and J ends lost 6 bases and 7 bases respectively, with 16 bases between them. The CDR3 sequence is CASRKDSPHQPQHF. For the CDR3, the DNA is TGTGCCAGCAGAAAAGACAGTCCCCACCAGCCCCAGCATTTT.

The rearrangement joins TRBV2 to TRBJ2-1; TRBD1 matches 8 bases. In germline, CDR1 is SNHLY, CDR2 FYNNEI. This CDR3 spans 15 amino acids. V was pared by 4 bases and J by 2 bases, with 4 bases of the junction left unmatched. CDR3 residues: CASSAGQATYNEQFF. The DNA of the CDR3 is TGTGCCAGCAGTGCGGGACAGGCAACCTACAATGAGCAGTTCTTC.

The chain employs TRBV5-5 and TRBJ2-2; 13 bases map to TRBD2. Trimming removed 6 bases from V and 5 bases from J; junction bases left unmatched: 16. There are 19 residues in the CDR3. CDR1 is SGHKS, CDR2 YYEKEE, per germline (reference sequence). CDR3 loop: CASTPRVLAGGPGTGELFF. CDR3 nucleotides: TGTGCCAGCACCCCCCGAGTACTAGCGGGGGGGCCGGGGACCGGGGAGCTGTTTTTT.

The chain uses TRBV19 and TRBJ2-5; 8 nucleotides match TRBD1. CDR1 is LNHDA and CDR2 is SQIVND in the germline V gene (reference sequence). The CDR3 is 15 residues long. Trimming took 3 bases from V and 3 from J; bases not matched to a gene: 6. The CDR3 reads CASSIPGGRKETQYF. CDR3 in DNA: TGTGCCAGTAGTATCCCAGGGGGCCGAAAAGAGACCCAGTACTTC.

The CDR3 spells CASSQSADRFGPQETQYF. The CDR3 DNA sequence: TGCGCCAGCAGTCAATCCGCCGACAGGTTCGGACCACAAGAGACCCAGTACTTC. This rearrangement joins TRBV23-1 to TRBJ2-5; D possibly corresponds to TRBD1 (6 bases). Being an ORF, TRBV23-1 has a function that is uncertain. The V and J ends lost 0 bases and 2 bases respectively, with 19 bases between them. The CDR3 spans 18 residues.

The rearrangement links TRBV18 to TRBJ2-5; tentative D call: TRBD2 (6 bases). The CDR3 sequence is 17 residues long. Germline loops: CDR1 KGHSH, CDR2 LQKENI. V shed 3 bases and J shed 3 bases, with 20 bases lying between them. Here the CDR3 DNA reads TGTGCCAGCTCACCCCGGCGGGGTGAAGTCGCGGAAGAGACCCAGTACTTC. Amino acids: CASSPRRGEVAEETQYF.

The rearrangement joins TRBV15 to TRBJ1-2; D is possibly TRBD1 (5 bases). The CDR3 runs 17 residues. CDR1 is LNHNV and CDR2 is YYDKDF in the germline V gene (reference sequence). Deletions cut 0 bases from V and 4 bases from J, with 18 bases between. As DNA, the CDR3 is TGTGCCACCAGCAGAGAAGGGGCAGGGTACTTTTCCTATGGCTACACCTTC. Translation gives CATSREGAGYFSYGYTF. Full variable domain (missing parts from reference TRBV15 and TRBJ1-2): DAMVIQNPRYQVTQFGKPVTLSCSQTLNHNVMYWYQQKSSQAPKLLFHYYDKDFNNEADTPDNFQSRRPNTSFCFLDIRSPGLGDTAMYLCATSREGAGYFSYGYTFGSGTRLTVV.

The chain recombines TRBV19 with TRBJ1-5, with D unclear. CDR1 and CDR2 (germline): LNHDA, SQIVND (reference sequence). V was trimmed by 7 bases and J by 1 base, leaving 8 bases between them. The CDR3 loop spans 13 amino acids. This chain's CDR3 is CASNDWSNQPQHF. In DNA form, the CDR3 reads TGTGCCAGTAACGACTGGAGCAATCAGCCCCAGCATTTT.

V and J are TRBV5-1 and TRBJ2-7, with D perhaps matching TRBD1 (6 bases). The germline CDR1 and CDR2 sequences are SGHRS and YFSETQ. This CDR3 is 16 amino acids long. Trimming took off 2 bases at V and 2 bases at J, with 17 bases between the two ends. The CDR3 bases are TGCGCCAGCAGCTTATACGTTCCAAGGGACACCTACGAGCAGTACTTC. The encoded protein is CASSLYVPRDTYEQYF.

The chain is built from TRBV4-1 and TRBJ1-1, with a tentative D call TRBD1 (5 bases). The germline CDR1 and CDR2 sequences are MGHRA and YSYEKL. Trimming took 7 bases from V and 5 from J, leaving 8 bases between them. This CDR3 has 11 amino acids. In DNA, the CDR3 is TGCGCCAGCACCCGGGGGACTGAAGCTTTCTTT. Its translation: CASTRGTEAFF.

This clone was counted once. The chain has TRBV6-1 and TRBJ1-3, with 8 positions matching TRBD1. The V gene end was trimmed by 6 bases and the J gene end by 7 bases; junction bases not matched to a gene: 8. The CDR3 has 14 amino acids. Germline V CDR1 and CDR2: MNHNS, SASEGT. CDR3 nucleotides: TGTGCCAGCAGATCCGGACAGGGAAATAACACCATATATTTT. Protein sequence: CASRSGQGNNTIYF.

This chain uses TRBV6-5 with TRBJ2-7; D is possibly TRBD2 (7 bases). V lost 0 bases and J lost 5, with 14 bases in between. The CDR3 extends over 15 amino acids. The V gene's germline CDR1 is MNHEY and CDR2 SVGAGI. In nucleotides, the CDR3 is TGTGCCAGCAGTTACTCTTGGGGGGGCGCGGACGAGCAGTACTTC. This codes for CASSYSWGGADEQYF.